This is a list of T cell receptor beta chains from one sample in a study of cytomegalovirus exposure and HLA in healthy donors. Profiled with immunoSEQ multiplex PCR; TCRdb holds only in-frame clones, not every one. The repertoire holds approximately 140,000 clones, with approximately 82% as singletons. Material: PBMCs. All receptors derive from a boy younger than 10 in good health and CMV-seronegative. Each CDR3 is given with its conserved first and last residue. The order of the fields is V gene, J gene, CDR3 protein.

>TRBV7-2|TRBJ2-7
CASSPRGGRAGEQYF
>TRBV15|TRBJ1-2
CATSRDHELGGGYTF
>TRBV29-1|TRBJ2-5
CSVEEGRGETQYF
>TRBV12-5|TRBJ2-1
CASGLASISGDEQFF
>TRBV19|TRBJ2-3
CASRDRSSTDTQYF
>TRBV9|TRBJ1-3
CASHPGVAGNTIYF
>TRBV7-6|TRBJ2-7
CASSPTGGVSSYEQYF
>TRBV7-9|TRBJ1-1
CSSSSGHRVGNTEAFF
>TRBV6-1|TRBJ1-1
CASRQGSENTEAFF
>TRBV11-2|TRBJ1-1
CASSVGQGMTEAFF
>TRBV11-2|TRBJ2-1
CASSLEGGIDEQFF
>TRBV19|TRBJ1-1
CASSIFPQGARVDTEAFF
>TRBV2|TRBJ1-1
CASSEAMWRNTEAFF
>TRBV4-3|TRBJ1-5
CASSQDGRGNQPQHF
>TRBV7-8|TRBJ1-1
CASSLASYRDMNTEAFF
>TRBV6-4|TRBJ2-2
CASSEDYTGELFF
>TRBV7-9|TRBJ1-1
CSSSLLLGGTEAFF
>TRBV7-8|TRBJ2-7
CASSSTSGEQYF
>TRBV18|TRBJ1-1
CASSPPLRGGTEAFF
>TRBV5-6|TRBJ2-1
CASSFTGGLKRQFF
>TRBV19|TRBJ1-3
CASSRTGVGTGNTIYF
>TRBV7-8|TRBJ1-1
CASSPNGYTEAFF
>TRBV7-2|TRBJ2-7
CASSLTPSAFGGSYEQYF
>TRBV18|TRBJ1-4
CASSQTATNEKLFF
>TRBV19|TRBJ2-1
CASLGGSSYNEQFF
>TRBV6-5|TRBJ1-1
CASSYTPGGRTEAFF
>TRBV7-9|TRBJ1-3
CSSSLERFPVREGNTIYF
>TRBV13|TRBJ2-2
CASSPDRGHTGELFF
>TRBV28|TRBJ1-1
CASSSGQNTEAFF
>TRBV30|TRBJ1-2
CAWSVPQGYGYTF
>TRBV11-1|TRBJ2-3
CASSLGQGLLTDTQYF
>TRBV6-1|TRBJ1-1
CASPQGVLMNTEAFF